Following are 31 T cell receptor beta chains from one sample sequenced in a study of control samples from healthy donors and cancer patients. TCRdb's copy holds only in-frame clones and misses some; the assay was immunoSEQ multiplex PCR. The sample shows about 160,000 clones, approximately 94% of them seen only once. The sample consisted of blood. The origin of the receptors is a woman aged 40 to 49 in good health.

V is TRBV7-2 and J is TRBJ1-1; D is undetermined. Between the trimmed V and J ends, which lost 2 bases and 4 bases, there was a span of 11 bases. Germline values: CDR1 SGHTA, CDR2 FQGNSA. The CDR3 length is 14 residues. The DNA of the CDR3 is TGTGCCAGCAGCTTATATAGGCAGAGCACTGAAGCTTTCTTT. It encodes CASSLYRQSTEAFF.

The chain employs TRBV19 and TRBJ1-6; possible D gene TRBD1, 6 bases. Trimming stripped 9 bases from V and 3 bases from J, with 18 bases between. The CDR3 contains 16 residues. CDR1 is LNHDA and CDR2 is SQIVND in the germline V gene (reference sequence). CDR3 coding DNA: TGTGCCAGCCGGGACAACCAAAGAAACTATAATTCACCCCTCCACTTT. Translated: CASRDNQRNYNSPLHF.

This clone was observed a single time. This chain uses TRBV5-1 with TRBJ2-7; 7 nucleotides align to TRBD1. Germline V gene data show CDR1 as SGHRS and CDR2 as YFSETQ. The CDR3 has 13 amino acids. Trimming cost V 4 bases and J 6 bases; bases outside gene matches: 7. The DNA for the CDR3 is TGCGCCAGCAGCGCAATGACAGGGCTCGAGCAGTACTTC. This gives the protein CASSAMTGLEQYF.

This sequence joins TRBV24-1 and TRBJ1-2, with 11 bases lining up with TRBD1. The J segment lost 10 bases and the V segment lost 10 bases, leaving 4 bases of the junction unmatched. Looked up from germline, CDR1 is KGHDR and CDR2 is SFDVKD. This CDR3 contains 11 residues. CDR3 region: CATGQGAIYTF. The CDR3 DNA reads as TGTGCCACTGGACAGGGGGCAATCTACACCTTC.

The chain employs TRBV5-1 and TRBJ2-7; D is unresolved. Per germline, CDR1 SGHRS and CDR2 YFSETQ. The CDR3 contains 14 residues. Trimming stripped 4 bases from V and 0 bases from J, with 11 bases between. The chain's CDR3 is CASSPEHTSYEQYF. The CDR3 DNA reads TGCGCCAGCAGCCCGGAGCACACCTCCTACGAGCAGTACTTC.

This sequence joins TRBV4-1 and TRBJ1-3, with a possible D match to TRBD1 (5 bases). The CDR3 runs to 16 residues. Trimming removed 2 bases at V and 2 bases at J, with 13 bases between. Germline V gene data show CDR1 as MGHRA and CDR2 as YSYEKL. DNA for the CDR3: TGCGCCAGCAGCCAATATTCTCAGGGCACTGGAAACACCATATATTTT. Its protein product is CASSQYSQGTGNTIYF.

The V call is TRBV6-6, the J call TRBJ1-2; TRBD1 is a possible D gene (5 bases). The CDR3 extends over 15 amino acids. Germline V gene lookup returns CDR1 MNHNY and CDR2 SVGAGI (reference sequence). Trimming shortened V by 2 bases and J by 6 bases, and 16 bases separated the two germline ends. The CDR3 sequence: CASSYPQGGVDGYTF. The DNA for the CDR3 is TGTGCCAGCAGTTACCCCCAGGGAGGAGTTGATGGCTACACCTTC.

V is TRBV18 and J is TRBJ2-2; no clear D gene. Trimming took off 0 bases at V and 1 base at J, with 6 bases between the two ends. The germline CDR1 and CDR2 sequences are KGHSH and LQKENI. This CDR3 has 15 residues. The chain's CDR3 is CASSPPLGNTGELFF. As DNA, the CDR3 is TGTGCCAGCTCACCACCTTTGGGGAACACCGGGGAGCTGTTTTTT.

This chain uses TRBV2 with TRBJ1-1; D is unclear. The CDR3 length is 13 residues. The germline V and J ends were trimmed by 6 bases and 1 base, with 9 bases remaining between them. The germline V gene encodes CDR1 SNHLY and CDR2 FYNNEI. Written as DNA, the CDR3 is TGTGCCAGCAGCAAGCCGGGGAACACTGAAGCTTTCTTT. This translates into CASSKPGNTEAFF.

This sequence joins TRBV6-5 and TRBJ1-2, with 9 bases identical to TRBD1. The CDR3 contains 13 residues. CDR1 MNHEY and CDR2 SVGAGI come from the germline V gene. V was pared by 5 bases and J by 4 bases, with 2 bases of the junction left unmatched. The chain's CDR3 is CASSQDRGYGYTF. CDR3 nucleotide sequence: TGTGCCAGCAGTCAGGACAGGGGCTATGGCTACACCTTC.

J is TRBJ1-6 and V is TRBV27; D unclear. V was shortened by 2 bases and J by 9 bases, with 11 bases between the two germline ends. This CDR3 is built from 14 residues. The germline gives CDR1 MNHEY, CDR2 SMNVEV (reference sequence). The CDR3 DNA reads TGTGCCAGCAGTTTAGAAGCTATCGGTTCACCCCTCCACTTT. It specifies CASSLEAIGSPLHF.

The V call is TRBV6-1, the J call TRBJ1-1; no clear D gene. Deletions cut 0 bases from V and 4 bases from J, with 9 bases between. CDR1 is MNHNS and CDR2 is SASEGT in the germline V gene. The CDR3 loop spans 14 amino acids. The DNA of the CDR3 is TGTGCCAGCAGTGAAGCGCTGCAGGCCACTGAAGCTTTCTTT. Translating it yields CASSEALQATEAFF.

This clone is a singleton in its sample. J is TRBJ1-2 and V is TRBV10-3; D unclear. V was pared by 4 bases and J by 1 base, with 7 bases between. The CDR3 is 13 amino acids. Germline V gene lookup returns CDR1 ENHRY and CDR2 SYGVKD. CDR3 coding DNA: TGTGCCATCAGTGGGAGCCTTAACTATGGCTACACCTTC. Its translation is CAISGSLNYGYTF.

Only one count was recorded for this clone. The V call is TRBV27, the J call TRBJ1-1; no clear D. Germline V gene lookup returns CDR1 MNHEY and CDR2 SMNVEV (reference sequence). The CDR3 contains 15 residues. Trimming pared 2 bases from V and 4 bases from J, leaving 14 bases between. The CDR3 coding sequence is TGTGCCAGCAGTTTACATCCGAGTCGGAGCACTGAAGCTTTCTTT. Translated, it gives CASSLHPSRSTEAFF.

The chain links TRBV5-1 to TRBJ2-3; TRBD2 aligns across 8 bases. The germline V gene encodes CDR1 SGHRS and CDR2 YFSETQ. The CDR3 has 14 amino acids. V shed 3 bases, J shed 3 bases, and the junction held 3 bases outside the gene matches. CDR3 residues: CASSSGTRTDTQYF. As DNA, the CDR3 is TGCGCCAGCAGCTCCGGGACTAGGACAGATACGCAGTATTTT.

This sequence joins TRBV5-1 and TRBJ2-3; D not resolved. Germline loops: CDR1 SGHRS, CDR2 YFSETQ. V was clipped by 0 bases and J by 0 bases, with 8 bases between them. There are 15 residues in the CDR3. CDR3 protein: CASSLGTASTDTQYF. The CDR3 DNA sequence: TGCGCCAGCAGCTTGGGGACGGCTAGCACAGATACGCAGTATTTT. Full variable domain (missing parts from reference TRBV5-1 and TRBJ2-3): KAGVTQTPRYLIKTRGQQVTLSCSPISGHRSVSWYQQTPGQGLQFLFEYFSETQRNKGNFPGRFSGRQFSNSRSEMNVSTLELGDSALYLCASSLGTASTDTQYFGPGTRLTVL.

The CDR3 DNA reads TGTGCCAGCAGCTTGATGACAGGGGCGAACACTGAAGCTTTCTTT. Translating it yields CASSLMTGANTEAFF. The genes are TRBV7-6 and TRBJ1-1; 8 bases are a match to TRBD1. The germline V gene has CDR1 SGHVS and CDR2 FNYEAQ. CDR3 size: 15 residues. Germline trimming cut 3 bases from V and 1 base from J; bases unmatched to any gene: 4.

The rearrangement uses TRBV7-6 and TRBJ1-4; D is uncertain. The V and J ends lost 0 bases and 0 bases respectively, with 8 bases between them. Germline CDR1 is SGHVS and CDR2 is FNYEAQ. The CDR3 has 16 residues. The CDR3 is CASSLALPATNEKLFF. DNA of the CDR3: TGTGCCAGCAGCTTAGCGCTCCCCGCAACTAATGAAAAACTGTTTTTT.

The chain employs TRBV4-3 and TRBJ2-2; no firm D call. This CDR3 has 17 amino acids. In germline, CDR1 is LGHNA, CDR2 YSLEER. Deletions cut 0 bases from V and 3 bases from J, with 14 bases between. CDR3: CASSQERSGWHTGELFF. The CDR3 DNA reads TGCGCCAGCAGCCAAGAGAGGTCAGGCTGGCACACCGGGGAGCTGTTTTTT.

V gene TRBV14 combines with J gene TRBJ1-2, with D perhaps TRBD1 (6 bases). Trimming left V 3 bases short and J 2 bases short, with 13 bases between. The CDR3 loop spans 15 amino acids. The V gene's germline CDR1 is SGHDN and CDR2 FVKESK. DNA of the CDR3: TGTGCCAGCAGCCAGACAGACAGGATGAACTATGGCTACACCTTC. It yields the protein CASSQTDRMNYGYTF.

The rearrangement uses TRBV10-3 and TRBJ2-2, with 10 bases aligning to TRBD1. The CDR3 is 15 amino acids. Germline CDR1 is ENHRY and CDR2 is SYGVKD. J gave up 7 bases and V 6 bases, and 8 bases lay outside the gene matches. For the CDR3, the DNA is TGTGCCATCAGCGATGACAGGGGGCTCGACGGGGAGCTGTTTTTT. Encoded protein: CAISDDRGLDGELFF.

V usage is TRBV30 and J usage is TRBJ1-2, with D hard to call. The ends were cut back, 0 bases at V and 4 bases at J, with 15 bases in the middle. Germline CDR1 is GTSNPN and CDR2 is SVGIG (reference sequence). This CDR3 comprises 15 residues. The DNA of the CDR3 is TGTGCCTGGAGTGTGGTTCGGAGGTCGAGCTATGGCTACACCTTC. It encodes CAWSVVRRSSYGYTF.

The chain joins TRBV9 to TRBJ2-5; D not certain. The CDR3 totals 14 residues. The germline V gene encodes CDR1 SGDLS and CDR2 YYNGEE. Trimming took off 0 bases at V and 0 bases at J, with 6 bases between the two ends. The CDR3 protein is CASSVGPNQETQYF. DNA of the CDR3: TGTGCCAGCAGCGTAGGACCGAACCAAGAGACCCAGTACTTC.

This chain connects TRBV7-9 to TRBJ2-2; possibly TRBD1 or TRBD2 for D (5 bases each). Germline V lookup: CDR1 SEHNR, CDR2 FQNEAQ (reference sequence). V lost 5 bases to trimming and J lost 7 bases, with 14 bases between them. The CDR3 runs 14 residues. This chain's CDR3 is CASSPPREHGELFF. CDR3 DNA sequence: TGTGCCAGCAGCCCCCCCAGGGAGCACGGGGAGCTGTTTTTT. Supplemented by reference TRBV7-9 and TRBJ2-2, the full variable domain reads DTGVSQNPRHKITKRGQNVTFRCDPISEHNRLYWYRQTLGQGPEFLTYFQNEAQLEKSRLLSDRFSAERPKGSFSTLEIQRTEQGDSAMYLCASSPPREHGELFFGEGSRLTVL.

This clone was seen only once. This sequence joins TRBV12-3 or TRBV12-4 and TRBJ1-5; no definite D call. V lost 8 bases, J lost 11 bases, and 16 bases lay in between. The CDR3 consists of 12 residues. CDR3 loop: CASRQGGLAQHF. DNA of the CDR3: TGTGCCAGCCGTCAAGGAGGGCTAGCCCAGCATTTT.

In this sample, this clone turned up once. The chain uses TRBV29-1 and TRBJ1-2; 8 bases line up with TRBD1. V shed 8 bases, J shed 4 bases, and the junction held 6 bases outside the gene matches. Germline V gene lookup returns CDR1 SQVTM and CDR2 ANQGSEA. The CDR3 extends over 12 amino acids. CDR3 sequence (DNA): TGCAGCTCACAACAGGGGGGCTATGGCTACACCTTC. This codes for CSSQQGGYGYTF.

The chain has TRBV19 and TRBJ2-7; D remains ambiguous. Trimming pared 5 bases from V and 1 base from J, leaving 24 bases between. CDR3 length equals 18 residues. Germline V gives CDR1 LNHDA, CDR2 SQIVND (reference sequence). CDR3 coding DNA: TGTGCCAGTAGTCCATCCCGGGCCCTTCAAAAGGCGTCCTACGAGCAGTACTTC. Its protein product is CASSPSRALQKASYEQYF. Filled out from reference TRBV19 and TRBJ2-7, the complete variable domain reads DGGITQSPKYLFRKEGQNVTLSCEQNLNHDAMYWYRQDPGQGLRLIYYSQIVNDFQKGDIAEGYSVSREKKESFPLTVTSAQKNPTAFYLCASSPSRALQKASYEQYFGPGTRLTVT.

The rearrangement uses TRBV7-9 and TRBJ1-2; D remains ambiguous. The CDR3 loop spans 9 amino acids. From germline, CDR1 is SEHNR and CDR2 FQNEAQ (reference sequence). Trimming removed 10 bases from V and 8 bases from J, with 8 bases in between. CDR3 sequence (DNA): TGTGCCACTGAATCGGGCTACACCTTC. It translates to CATESGYTF. The variable domain in full, completed from reference TRBV7-9 and TRBJ1-2, reads DTGVSQNPRHKITKRGQNVTFRCDPISEHNRLYWYRQTLGQGPEFLTYFQNEAQLEKSRLLSDRFSAERPKGSFSTLEIQRTEQGDSAMYLCATESGYTFGSGTRLTVV.

The V and J genes are TRBV20-1 and TRBJ2-4, with TRBD1 matching over 7 bases. This CDR3 spans 15 amino acids. V shed 3 bases and J 1 base; nucleotides not matched to a gene: 6. Per the germline V gene, CDR1 is DFQATT and CDR2 is SNEGSKA (reference sequence). CDR3 sequence (DNA): TGCAGTGCTAGTAGGTCGGGACAGGCCAAAAACATTCAGTACTTC. It is translated as CSASRSGQAKNIQYF.

The chain links TRBV4-1 to TRBJ1-2; no reliable D call. Germline V gene data show CDR1 as MGHRA and CDR2 as YSYEKL. This CDR3 region has 14 residues. V lost 1 base, J lost 2 bases, and 8 bases lay in between. The CDR3 DNA reads as TGCGCCAGCAGCCAAGCCCCCGTAAACTATGGCTACACCTTC. Translating it yields CASSQAPVNYGYTF.

This chain connects TRBV19 to TRBJ1-4; no definite D call. The CDR3 contains 17 residues. Looked up from germline, CDR1 is LNHDA and CDR2 is SQIVND (reference sequence). V lost 3 bases, J lost 3 bases, and 17 bases lay in between. The CDR3 region has the DNA TGTGCCAGTAGTATCGGGAGACGTCCAGCGGCTAATGAAAAACTGTTTTTT. Protein product: CASSIGRRPAANEKLFF. Full variable domain (rest looked up from reference TRBV19 and TRBJ1-4): DGGITQSPKYLFRKEGQNVTLSCEQNLNHDAMYWYRQDPGQGLRLIYYSQIVNDFQKGDIAEGYSVSREKKESFPLTVTSAQKNPTAFYLCASSIGRRPAANEKLFFGSGTQLSVL.